This TCR beta chain is drawn from a study of blood T cells in healthy people across ages. With 5 bases clipped from V and 4 bases from J, the junction kept 9 bases outside the gene matches. Per the germline V gene, CDR1 is SQVTM and CDR2 is ANQGSEA. The CDR3 is 14 amino acids. About this clonotype itself: What it recognizes is unknown.

Then a second PCR, running roughly 7 to 11 cycles, was carried out with a sample-barcoded 5' primer and a J-beta primer mix. TCRdb reprocessed the 5' RACE reads via MiXCR and lists one record per CDR3 protein. The sample includes roughly 800,000 distinct CDR3 sequences, roughly 64% seen only once; the top ten take approximately 21%. Study outcomes and limitations: The diversity estimates, figures obtained from one million T cells, were considered underestimates. Higher diversity and more naive CD4+ cells were features of long-lived donors, compared to aged donors. Per million T cells, TCR beta diversity dropped roughly linearly as age increased.

The chain is built from TRBV29-1 and TRBJ2-5; 8 bases are a match to TRBD2. The TCR sequence derives from a man aged 25-45 years in good health. Sequencing used blood. CDR3 sequence (DNA): TGCAGCGTTACCCCCTCGGGGGGGTTAGAGACCCAGTACTTC. Translation: CSVTPSGGLETQYF.